This T cell receptor (beta chain) was identified during a study of CD8+ T cells in alopecia areata. The study, taken as a whole, reports: There were also resident alphabeta T cells of normal skin sequenced in scalp samples.

The CDR3 is 12 amino acids. Trimming removed 3 bases at V and 5 bases at J, with 10 bases between. CDR1 is SQVTM, CDR2 ANQGSEA, per germline. Treatment denoted: oral pan-JAK inhibitor, 5-10 mg twice daily. Comment on this clone: Its antigen is unidentified.

Reverse transcribed after extraction, RNA yielded cDNA as the sequencing template. Clones were sequenced by immunoSEQ multiplex PCR, and TCRdb holds only the in-frame ones, with some missing. The table has about 220,000 clones, about 58% seen once; the top ten hold approximately 1.4%. The source was CD4+ T cells sorted from blood, collected at week 4, from a patient treated with tofacitinib. The V and J genes are TRBV29-1 and TRBJ1-2; D is unclear. The sequence was collected from a human donor with alopecia areata. The CDR3 DNA sequence: TGCAGCGTTGAGCCCCGACCTTATGGCTACACCTTC. It specifies CSVEPRPYGYTF.